These 24 T cell receptor beta chains were sequenced from one sample in a study of technical replicates of blood from a handful of donors. This table comes from immunoSEQ multiplex PCR, and its TCRdb copy is limited to in-frame clones, with some not included. The sample shows approximately 92,000 clones, approximately 95% of them seen only once. Sequences were obtained from T cells isolated from PBMCs. The receptors were sampled from a human donor in good health.

The CDR3 nucleotides read TGTGCCTGGAGTCTCGAGGTGGATACGCAGTATTTT. Amino acid sequence: CAWSLEVDTQYF. The rearrangement links TRBV30 to TRBJ2-3; D is ambiguous. V shed 2 bases and J shed 6 bases, with 9 bases lying between them. The CDR3 is made up of 12 amino acids. Looked up from germline, CDR1 is GTSNPN and CDR2 is SVGIG (reference sequence).

This chain uses TRBV13 with TRBJ2-5, with TRBD1 matching 9 bases. The CDR3 loop spans 15 amino acids. The V segment lost 2 bases and the J segment 5 bases; nucleotides outside the gene matches: 6. Germline CDR1 and CDR2: PRHDT and FYEKMQ (reference sequence). The CDR3 bases are TGTGCCAGCAGCTTACTACAGGGGGCAGGGGAGACCCAGTACTTC. Protein sequence: CASSLLQGAGETQYF.

This clone was seen more than once but under ten times. Germline and junction disagree at one end, which may indicate a read error. The chain links TRBV6-1 to TRBJ1-6, with TRBD1 identical over 7 bases. Germline V gene sequence: CDR1 MNHNS, CDR2 SASEGT. The length of the CDR3 is 17 residues. The CDR3 sequence is CASSGPQGDNYNSLLHF. CDR3 bases: TGTGCCAGCAGTGGGCCCCAGGGGGACAACTATAATTCACTCCTCCACTTT.

The J gene is TRBJ1-1, the V gene TRBV13; D remains unclear. V was shortened by 0 bases and J by 7 bases, with 12 bases between the two germline ends. The germline CDR1 and CDR2 sequences are PRHDT and FYEKMQ (reference sequence). This CDR3 comprises 14 residues. The chain's CDR3 is CASSLGGGLGEAFF. The CDR3 coding sequence is TGTGCCAGCAGCTTAGGGGGCGGGTTGGGTGAAGCTTTCTTT.

The chain has TRBV27 and TRBJ2-5, with 12 bases identical to TRBD2. With V trimmed by 5 bases and J by 5 bases, 6 bases remained unmatched. The CDR3 has 15 amino acids. CDR1 is MNHEY, CDR2 SMNVEV, per germline (reference sequence). CDR3: CASSQLAGGLETQYF. The CDR3 coding sequence is TGTGCCAGCAGTCAACTAGCGGGGGGACTGGAGACCCAGTACTTC.

The chain carries TRBV7-9 and TRBJ2-7; 9 nucleotides align to TRBD1. This CDR3 is 15 amino acids long. The V gene end was trimmed by 6 bases and the J gene end by 4 bases; junction bases not matched to a gene: 10. The germline V gene encodes CDR1 SEHNR and CDR2 FQNEAQ (reference sequence). In nucleotides, the CDR3 is TGTGCCAGCAGACATGGACAGGGGACTGTTTACGAGCAGTACTTC. Encoded protein: CASRHGQGTVYEQYF.

This rearrangement joins TRBV7-6 to TRBJ2-1, with D maybe TRBD2 (6 bases). This CDR3 spans 17 amino acids. V lost 5 bases and J 2 bases, leaving 19 bases between the germline ends. Germline lookup yields CDR1 SGHVS and CDR2 FNYEAQ. This CDR3 is CASSPRLGGGTYNEQFF. CDR3 sequence (DNA): TGTGCCAGCAGCCCCAGACTAGGAGGAGGGACCTACAATGAGCAGTTCTTC.

The V and J genes are TRBV5-1 and TRBJ2-7, with TRBD2 matching over 7 bases. V lost 0 bases, J lost 5 bases, and 8 bases stayed unmatched. Germline V gene lookup returns CDR1 SGHRS and CDR2 YFSETQ. The CDR3 is made up of 15 amino acids. CDR3 coding DNA: TGCGCCAGCAGCTTGGCTTCGGGACTACCTAACGAGCAGTACTTC. Protein product: CASSLASGLPNEQYF.

The V and J genes are TRBV6-1 and TRBJ2-5, with D possibly being TRBD1 (6 bases). Germline V gives CDR1 MNHNS, CDR2 SASEGT. V gave up 6 bases and J gave up 1 base, with 9 bases separating them. This CDR3 comprises 13 residues. In nucleotides, the CDR3 is TGTGCCAGCAGATTAGGGGGCCAAGAGACCCAGTACTTC. Amino acid sequence: CASRLGGQETQYF.

The chain is built from TRBV5-1 and TRBJ2-7, with 8 nucleotides matching TRBD1. The V segment lost 0 bases and the J segment 1 base; nucleotides outside the gene matches: 6. CDR3 size: 16 residues. CDR1 is SGHRS, CDR2 YFSETQ, per germline. The CDR3, as DNA: TGCGCCAGCAGCTTGGCTGGGACAGGACTTTCCTACGAGCAGTACTTC. This translates into CASSLAGTGLSYEQYF.

The CDR3 DNA follows: TGCGCCAGCAGCTCCGTACTAGCGGGAGTTTACAATGAGCAGTTCTTC. It is translated as CASSSVLAGVYNEQFF. The V and J genes are TRBV5-1 and TRBJ2-1, with 11 bases fitting TRBD2. The CDR3 is made up of 16 amino acids. Germline-derived CDR1 and CDR2 are SGHRS and YFSETQ. The V and J ends lost 3 bases and 4 bases, in that order; junction bases with no gene match: 6.

The rearrangement joins TRBV2 to TRBJ2-3; 8 bases line up with TRBD2. CDR3 length: 15 amino acids. The ends lost 4 bases at V and 4 bases at J; junction bases unmatched: 7. Germline CDR1 SNHLY, CDR2 FYNNEI. The CDR3, as DNA: TGTGCCAGCAGTGGAAGCGGGAGTGGTGCAGATACGCAGTATTTT. It yields the protein CASSGSGSGADTQYF.

V is TRBV7-6 and J is TRBJ1-3; possibly TRBD1 for D (5 bases). CDR1 and CDR2 (germline): SGHVS, FNYEAQ. Deletions cut 5 bases from V and 0 bases from J, with 14 bases between. CDR3 length: 16 amino acids. The CDR3 DNA reads TGTGCCAGCAGCAACAGACAGTCAAGCTCTGGAAACACCATATATTTT. Its translation: CASSNRQSSSGNTIYF.

This sequence joins TRBV6-5 and TRBJ2-1; TRBD2 matches 10 bases. Germline values: CDR1 MNHEY, CDR2 SVGAGI. The CDR3 is made up of 13 amino acids. V lost 4 bases and J lost 12; bases outside the gene matches: 6. The CDR3 DNA reads TGTGCCAGCAGTTCAGGACTAGCGGACTGGCAGTTCTTC. This encodes CASSSGLADWQFF.

The chain employs TRBV15 and TRBJ2-1, with 16 bases identical to TRBD2. This CDR3 has 17 residues. Unmatched junction bases numbered 9, after V lost 1 base and J lost 12 bases. Germline V gives CDR1 LNHNV, CDR2 YYDKDF (reference sequence). Here the CDR3 DNA reads TGTGCCACCAGCAGAGTAGATGGGACTAGCGGGGGGGCAAGGCAGTTCTTC. Amino acids: CATSRVDGTSGGARQFF.

The J gene is TRBJ2-7, the V gene TRBV28; TRBD1 might be the D (6 bases). CDR1 MDHEN and CDR2 SYDVKM come from the germline V gene. CDR3 length equals 15 residues. V was cut by 6 bases and J by 3 bases, with 18 bases left in between. CDR3 nucleotide sequence: TGTGCCAGCAGCAACACAGGGAAAAGAAGCTACGAGCAGTACTTC. Protein product: CASSNTGKRSYEQYF. Looking up the rest from reference TRBV28 and TRBJ2-7 gives the full variable domain: DVKVTQSSRYLVKRTGEKVFLECVQDMDHENMFWYRQDPGLGLRLIYFSYDVKMKEKGDIPEGYSVSREKKERFSLILESASTNQTSMYLCASSNTGKRSYEQYFGPGTRLTVT.

The rearrangement joins TRBV6-5 to TRBJ2-7, with a weak D call TRBD2 (6 bases). The CDR3 is 12 amino acids. Germline V CDR1 and CDR2: MNHEY, SVGAGI. V gave up 4 bases and J gave up 4 bases, with 8 bases separating them. The chain's CDR3 is CASSFAGYEQYF. The CDR3 region has the DNA TGTGCCAGCAGTTTCGCGGGGTACGAGCAGTACTTC.

This chain connects TRBV2 to TRBJ2-7, with TRBD2 as a possible D gene (5 bases). The germline gives CDR1 SNHLY, CDR2 FYNNEI. The CDR3 has 13 amino acids. The V and J ends lost 6 bases and 7 bases respectively, with 16 bases between them. In DNA form, the CDR3 reads TGTGCCAGCAGAGGTTACGGGGTTGGAGAGCAGTACTTC. The encoded protein is CASRGYGVGEQYF.

V usage is TRBV5-1 and J usage is TRBJ2-1; TRBD1 matches at 8 bases. V shed 2 bases and J 7 bases; nucleotides not matched to a gene: 5. From germline, CDR1 is SGHRS and CDR2 YFSETQ. This CDR3 contains 14 residues. CDR3 in amino acids: CASSFQGAVNEQFF. The CDR3 DNA follows: TGCGCCAGCAGCTTCCAGGGGGCGGTTAATGAGCAGTTCTTC.

This chain uses TRBV5-4 with TRBJ2-5; 8 nucleotides agree with TRBD2. V trimming: 4 bases; J trimming: 1 base; junction bases outside the gene matches: 12. Per the germline V gene, CDR1 is SGHNT and CDR2 is YYREEE (reference sequence). CDR3 length: 17 amino acids. The CDR3 loop reads CASSKEPGLGAQETQYF. CDR3 sequence (DNA): TGTGCCAGCAGCAAAGAACCGGGACTAGGGGCCCAAGAGACCCAGTACTTC.

This clone was counted a single time. The rearrangement links TRBV2 to TRBJ2-1; 9 bases align to TRBD1. V lost 1 base, J lost 5 bases, and 3 bases stayed unmatched. Germline V gene data show CDR1 as SNHLY and CDR2 as FYNNEI. CDR3 size: 15 residues. The CDR3 here is CASSEGGQGNNEQFF. DNA of the CDR3: TGTGCCAGCAGTGAAGGGGGACAGGGCAACAATGAGCAGTTCTTC.

The chain carries TRBV18 and TRBJ1-4; tentatively, D is TRBD1 (5 bases). CDR3 length equals 16 residues. Germline CDR1 KGHSH, CDR2 LQKENI. The V and J ends lost 0 bases and 0 bases respectively, with 8 bases between them. CDR3 protein: CASSPPGGATNEKLFF. The DNA of the CDR3 is TGTGCCAGCTCACCACCGGGGGGTGCAACTAATGAAAAACTGTTTTTT.

The CDR3 DNA follows: TGTGCCAGCGATCGGTTTAACTATGGCTACACCTTC. It is translated as CASDRFNYGYTF. J is TRBJ1-2 and V is TRBV2; D gene unclear. The CDR3 runs 12 residues. Trimming took 8 bases from V and 1 from J, leaving 8 bases between them. Germline loops: CDR1 SNHLY, CDR2 FYNNEI.

The DNA of the CDR3 is TGCAGCGTTGTCCGTACTACAGGGGAAGAGACCCAGTACTTC. Its translation: CSVVRTTGEETQYF. The chain carries TRBV29-1 and TRBJ2-5, with 7 positions matching TRBD1. From germline, CDR1 is SQVTM and CDR2 ANQGSEA. The V segment lost 4 bases and the J segment 3 bases; nucleotides outside the gene matches: 8. The CDR3 is 14 residues long.